A single sample is the source of the 21 T cell receptor beta chains below, sequenced in a study of T cells after yellow fever vaccination. TCRdb used MiXCR to reprocess the 5' RACE reads, holding one entry per CDR3 protein. Altogether 250,000 to 400,000 distinct CDR3 sequences are present, approximately 4% being singletons, with the ten largest covering approximately 25%. The material was PBMCs, obtained 5 days after the yellow fever booster vaccination. Source of these receptors: a man between 18 and 29 years old who received the YFV17D yellow fever vaccine.

A few counts support this clonotype. This chain uses TRBV29-1 with TRBJ2-5, with TRBD2 matching 9 bases. CDR1 is SQVTM, CDR2 ANQGSEA, per germline. The CDR3 totals 14 residues. V shed 1 base and J 10 bases; nucleotides not matched to a gene: 10. CDR3 bases: TGCAGCGTTGAAGGTGGAGGCGGGGGGGCGAACCAGTACTTC. It codes for CSVEGGGGGANQYF.

This clonotype has just a few counts. The rearrangement uses TRBV9 and TRBJ2-7; 8 bases line up with TRBD1. Germline-derived CDR1 and CDR2 are SGDLS and YYNGEE. This CDR3 region has 14 residues. With V trimmed by 4 bases and J by 0 bases, 3 bases remained unmatched. The CDR3 DNA is TGTGCCAGCAGCATCGGACAGGGCTCCTACGAGCAGTACTTC. Residues: CASSIGQGSYEQYF.

In this sample, this clonotype turned up many times. This chain links TRBV12-3 or TRBV12-4 with TRBJ1-4, with no clear D. There are 13 residues in the CDR3. V lost 2 bases, J lost 7 bases, and 8 bases lay in between. The CDR3 DNA reads TGTGCCAGCAGTTTATTGGTAGCTGAAAAACTGTTTTTT. Protein product: CASSLLVAEKLFF.

This clonotype was seen a handful of times. J is TRBJ2-3 and V is TRBV5-4, with 12 bases fitting TRBD2. After removal of 1 base from V and 0 bases from J, the junction contained 6 bases not matched to a gene. CDR3 length: 18 amino acids. Per the germline V gene, CDR1 is SGHNT and CDR2 is YYREEE (reference sequence). In DNA form, the CDR3 reads TGTGCCAGCAGCTTGCGACTAGCGGGGGCCCCAAGCACAGATACGCAGTATTTT. This sequence encodes CASSLRLAGAPSTDTQYF.

This clonotype was counted many times. The chain uses TRBV24-1 and TRBJ2-3; no clear D. The CDR3 covers 14 residues. Germline CDR1 KGHDR, CDR2 SFDVKD. The V and J ends lost 5 bases and 0 bases respectively, with 8 bases between them. CDR3 protein: CATSAGGSTDTQYF. The CDR3 DNA sequence: TGTGCCACCAGTGCGGGTGGAAGCACAGATACGCAGTATTTT.

Ten or more counts support this clonotype. The rearrangement uses TRBV7-2 and TRBJ2-1, with D possibly TRBD2 on 7 matching bases. The germline CDR1 and CDR2 sequences are SGHTA and FQGNSA. This CDR3 has 14 residues. Trimming took off 1 base at V and 8 bases at J, with 12 bases between the two ends. The CDR3 sequence is CASSLGRGAHEQFF. The CDR3 DNA reads TGTGCCAGCAGCTTAGGTCGGGGGGCGCATGAGCAGTTCTTC.

The chain joins TRBV5-1 to TRBJ2-7; 7 bases are a match to TRBD2. After removal of 0 bases from V and 5 bases from J, the junction contained 5 bases not matched to a gene. This CDR3 is 14 amino acids long. Germline CDR1 is SGHRS and CDR2 is YFSETQ. The DNA for the CDR3 is TGCGCCAGCAGCTTGGGCGGGGGAGGCAACGAGCAGTACTTC. This gives the protein CASSLGGGGNEQYF.

The genes are TRBV12-3 or TRBV12-4 and TRBJ1-1; D not resolved. V was clipped by 8 bases and J by 10 bases, with 17 bases between them. This CDR3 is built from 12 residues. The CDR3 loop reads CASAVSPGRAFF. The CDR3 nucleotides are TGTGCCAGCGCCGTTTCACCAGGTAGAGCTTTCTTT.

The sample holds a few counts of this clonotype. The chain carries TRBV6-5 and TRBJ2-7; D is unclear. The CDR3 runs 16 residues. The germline gives CDR1 MNHEY, CDR2 SVGAGI. Trimming removed 0 bases at V and 0 bases at J, with 12 bases between. The DNA for the CDR3 is TGTGCCAGCAGTTACTCAATCATGGACGGCTCCTACGAGCAGTACTTC. Translating it yields CASSYSIMDGSYEQYF.

This clonotype came up many times. The chain carries TRBV5-1 and TRBJ2-2; D tentatively reads TRBD1 or TRBD2 (5 bases each). The V gene's germline CDR1 is SGHRS and CDR2 YFSETQ. V lost 7 bases and J 8 bases, leaving 12 bases between the germline ends. CDR3 size: 12 residues. The CDR3 region is CASGTALGELFF. The CDR3 DNA follows: TGCGCCAGCGGGACCGCCCTTGGGGAGCTGTTTTTT.

This clonotype came up a few times. The chain is built from TRBV7-8 and TRBJ1-2; D uncertain. The V and J ends lost 1 base and 6 bases respectively, with 21 bases between them. The CDR3 runs 17 residues. The germline V gene encodes CDR1 SGHVS and CDR2 FQNEAQ. Written as DNA, the CDR3 is TGTGCCAGCAGCTTAGATCGGTGGGTTAGGGATCGTGATGGCTACACCTTC. It yields the protein CASSLDRWVRDRDGYTF. Variable domain in full (rest from reference TRBV7-8 and TRBJ1-2): GAGVSQSPRYKVAKRGQDVALRCDPISGHVSLFWYQQALGQGPEFLTYFQNEAQLDKSGLPSDRFFAERPEGSVSTLKIQRTQQEDSAVYLCASSLDRWVRDRDGYTFGSGTRLTVV.

This clonotype was picked up a small number of times. The CDR3: CASSFSGQGSGELFF. The CDR3 DNA reads as TGCGCCAGCAGCTTTTCGGGACAGGGATCCGGGGAGCTGTTTTTT. The chain uses TRBV5-1 and TRBJ2-2, with 9 bases that match TRBD1. With V trimmed by 2 bases and J by 6 bases, 5 bases remained unmatched. There are 15 residues in the CDR3. The germline V gene encodes CDR1 SGHRS and CDR2 YFSETQ.

A few counts support this clonotype. V gene TRBV19 combines with J gene TRBJ2-1; 8 bases match TRBD2. This CDR3 spans 17 amino acids. V lost 3 bases, J lost 0 bases, and 7 bases stayed unmatched. The V gene's germline CDR1 is LNHDA and CDR2 SQIVND (reference sequence). This chain's CDR3 is CASSMSSGGDSYNEQFF. The CDR3 region has the DNA TGTGCCAGTAGTATGTCCAGCGGGGGCGACTCCTACAATGAGCAGTTCTTC.

This sequence joins TRBV7-2 and TRBJ2-2, with D unclear. CDR1 and CDR2 (germline): SGHTA, FQGNSA. V shed 8 bases and J shed 4 bases, with 17 bases lying between them. The CDR3 covers 15 residues. The CDR3 loop is CASSKLRRRTGELFF. In nucleotides, the CDR3 is TGTGCCAGCTCGAAGTTGAGGCGGCGCACCGGGGAGCTGTTTTTT.

This clonotype was picked up many times. The chain has TRBV4-1 and TRBJ1-6; D not resolved. The CDR3 has 17 amino acids. Germline CDR1 MGHRA, CDR2 YSYEKL. V dropped 1 base and J dropped 0 bases, with 10 bases sitting between them. Here the CDR3 reads CASSQGLASSYNSPLHF. The CDR3 DNA reads as TGCGCCAGCAGCCAAGGCTTGGCCAGCTCCTATAATTCACCCCTCCACTTT.

The genes are TRBV18 and TRBJ2-1; D possibly matches TRBD1 or TRBD2 (6 bases each). Germline-derived CDR1 and CDR2 are KGHSH and LQKENI. Between the trimmed V and J ends, which lost 3 bases and 7 bases, there was a span of 19 bases. The CDR3 length is 16 residues. The CDR3 protein is CASSPPQGRLTNEQFF. CDR3 nucleotide sequence: TGTGCCAGCTCACCCCCCCAGGGGAGGCTTACGAATGAGCAGTTCTTC.

This clonotype has more than one count but fewer than ten. V usage is TRBV6-5 and J usage is TRBJ2-7; 7 nucleotides line up with TRBD1. This CDR3 contains 13 residues. V lost 6 bases and J lost 7; bases outside the gene matches: 9. Germline V gives CDR1 MNHEY, CDR2 SVGAGI. The CDR3 sequence: CASSINRGAEQYV. The CDR3 DNA reads as TGTGCCAGCAGCATAAACAGGGGTGCGGAGCAGTACGTC.

This clonotype was counted many times. The chain combines TRBV5-1 with TRBJ1-5; 9 nucleotides agree with TRBD1. Germline trimming cut 4 bases from V and 1 base from J; bases unmatched to any gene: 3. In germline, CDR1 is SGHRS, CDR2 YFSETQ. There are 15 residues in the CDR3. The CDR3 DNA reads as TGCGCCAGCAGCCCAGGGACAGGGAGCAATCAGCCCCAGCATTTT. Translating gives CASSPGTGSNQPQHF.

This clonotype was counted at least ten times. V usage is TRBV7-2 and J usage is TRBJ1-5; unclear D gene. The CDR3 has 12 residues. Germline CDR1 is SGHTA and CDR2 is FQGNSA. The germline V and J ends were trimmed by 4 bases and 6 bases, with 7 bases remaining between them. DNA of the CDR3: TGTGCCAGCAGCTGGGCGGGTCAGCCCCAGCATTTT. It yields the protein CASSWAGQPQHF.

The chain couples TRBV16 to TRBJ2-5; D is possibly TRBD2 (6 bases). From germline, CDR1 is KGHSY and CDR2 FQNENV. The CDR3 contains 14 residues. With 0 bases removed from V and 7 bases from J, the gap between germline ends came to 12 bases. As DNA, the CDR3 is TGTGCCAGCAGCCAATCAGGAGGGTCCGGGACCCAGTACTTC. Its translation: CASSQSGGSGTQYF.

This clonotype was found a few times. The chain links TRBV5-1 to TRBJ2-1; D remains ambiguous. Trimming removed 4 bases from V and 11 bases from J, with 13 bases in between. The germline gives CDR1 SGHRS, CDR2 YFSETQ. The CDR3 is 12 amino acids. The CDR3 nucleotides are TGCGCCAGCAGCCCCCGCATGGGGAAGCAGTTCTTC. Encoded protein: CASSPRMGKQFF.